A single count supports the clone carrying this T cell receptor beta chain. Its antigen is unidentified. This sample is part of a study of T cell responses to AZD1222 COVID-19 vaccine. Overall study findings and caveats: White British donors predominated, females outnumbered males, and clonal diversity was possibly underestimated. Regions 160-218 and 743-854 dominated among vaccine-associated CD4 TCRs spanning spike.

The J segment lost 4 bases and the V segment lost 4 bases, leaving 10 bases of the junction unmatched. Germline CDR1 reads SGHRS; CDR2 reads YFSETQ. This CDR3 contains 17 residues. Assay used: immunoSEQ multiplex PCR; TCRdb lists only in-frame clones, some missing. The sample lists 150,000 to 170,000 clones, roughly nine tenths seen once, with 5.5% in the top ten. The chain has TRBV5-1 and TRBJ2-2; 10 bases fit TRBD2. The clonotype comes from an adult in good health. The sample in question was peripheral blood, obtained on day 0 of MenACWY control vaccination. In DNA, the CDR3 is TGCGCCAGCAGCCCGGGTTGGTTAGCGGGAGGCACCGGGGAGCTGTTTTTT. It codes for CASSPGWLAGGTGELFF.